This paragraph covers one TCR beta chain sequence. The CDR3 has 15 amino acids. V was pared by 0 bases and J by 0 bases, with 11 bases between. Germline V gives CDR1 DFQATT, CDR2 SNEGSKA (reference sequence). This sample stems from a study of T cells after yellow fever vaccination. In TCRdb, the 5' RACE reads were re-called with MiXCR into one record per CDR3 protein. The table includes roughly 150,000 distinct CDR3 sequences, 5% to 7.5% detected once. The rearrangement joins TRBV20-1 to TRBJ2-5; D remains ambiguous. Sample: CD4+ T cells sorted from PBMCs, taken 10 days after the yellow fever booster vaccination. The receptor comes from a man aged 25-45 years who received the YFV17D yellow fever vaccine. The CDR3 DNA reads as TGCAGTGCTAGAGATAACAGAGTCTACCAAGAGACCCAGTACTTC. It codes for CSARDNRVYQETQYF.